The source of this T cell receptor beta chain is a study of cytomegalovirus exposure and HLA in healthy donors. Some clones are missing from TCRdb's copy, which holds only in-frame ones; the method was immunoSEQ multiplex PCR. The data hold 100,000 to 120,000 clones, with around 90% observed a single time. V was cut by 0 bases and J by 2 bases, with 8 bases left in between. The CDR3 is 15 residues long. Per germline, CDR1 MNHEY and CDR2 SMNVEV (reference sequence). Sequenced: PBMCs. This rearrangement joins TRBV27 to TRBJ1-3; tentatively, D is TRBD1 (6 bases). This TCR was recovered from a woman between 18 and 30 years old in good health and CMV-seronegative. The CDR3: CASSLSRGPGNTIYF. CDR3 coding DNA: TGTGCCAGCAGTTTATCGCGGGGGCCTGGAAACACCATATATTTT.